What follows is one T cell receptor beta chain and its context. The V segment lost 4 bases and the J segment 4 bases; nucleotides outside the gene matches: 6. The germline V gene encodes CDR1 DFQATT and CDR2 SNEGSKA (reference sequence). The CDR3 runs 14 residues. TCRdb re-analysed the RT-PCR reads in MiXCR, keeping a single row per CDR3 protein. The sample yields more than 550,000 distinct CDR3 sequences, approximately 15% seen once. The chain couples TRBV20-1 to TRBJ1-2; TRBD1 agrees at 10 bases. Sample: memory CD4+ T cells from blood. This TCR came from a female donor in good health, serving as a healthy control. The CDR3 sequence is CSATTTGGGYGYTF. The CDR3 DNA follows: TGCAGTGCTACCACGACAGGGGGCGGCTATGGCTACACCTTC.